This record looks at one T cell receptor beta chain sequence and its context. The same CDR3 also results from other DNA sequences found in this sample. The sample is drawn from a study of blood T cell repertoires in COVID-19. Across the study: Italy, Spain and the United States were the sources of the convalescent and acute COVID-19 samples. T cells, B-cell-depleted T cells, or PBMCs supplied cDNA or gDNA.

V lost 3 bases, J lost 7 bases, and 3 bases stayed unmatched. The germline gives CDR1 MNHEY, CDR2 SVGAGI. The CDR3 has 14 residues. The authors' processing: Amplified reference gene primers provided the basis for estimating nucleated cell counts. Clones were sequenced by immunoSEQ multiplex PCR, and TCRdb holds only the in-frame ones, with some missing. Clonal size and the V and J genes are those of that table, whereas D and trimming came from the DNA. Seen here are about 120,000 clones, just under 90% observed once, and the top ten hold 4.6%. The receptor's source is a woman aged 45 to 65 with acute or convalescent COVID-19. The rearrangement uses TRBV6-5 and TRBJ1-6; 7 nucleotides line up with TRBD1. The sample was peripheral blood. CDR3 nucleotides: TGTGCCAGCAGTTATGACAGGGTGAATTCACCCCTCCACTTT. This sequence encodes CASSYDRVNSPLHF.